This entry lists 8 T cell receptor beta chains sequenced from one sample in a study of siplizumab effects on memory and regulatory T cells. Generated by immunoSEQ multiplex PCR, the TCRdb table keeps only in-frame clones and is missing some. Counted here are 75,000 to 95,000 clones, about nine tenths occurring once; the ten biggest clones make up 15%. Sequenced sample: CD4+ T cells sorted from blood. The receptor source for this set is a human donor in good health.

The table lists this clone with a count of one. V and J are TRBV2 and TRBJ2-7, with 8 nucleotides matching TRBD2. V trimming: 6 bases; J trimming: 0 bases; junction bases outside the gene matches: 4. The germline V gene has CDR1 SNHLY and CDR2 FYNNEI. This CDR3 contains 14 residues. This chain's CDR3 is CASSPGLVSYEQYF. The CDR3 DNA reads TGTGCCAGCAGCCCGGGACTAGTCTCCTACGAGCAGTACTTC.

The chain is built from TRBV19 and TRBJ2-1; the match to TRBD1 covers 9 bases. J was trimmed by 8 bases and V by 8 bases; bases with no gene match: 13. The CDR3 is made up of 15 amino acids. In germline, CDR1 is LNHDA, CDR2 SQIVND (reference sequence). CDR3 sequence (DNA): TGTGCCAGTGCGACACCGGGACAGGGTGGCGATGAGCAGTTCTTC. It is translated as CASATPGQGGDEQFF. Full variable domain (rest looked up from reference TRBV19 and TRBJ2-1): DGGITQSPKYLFRKEGQNVTLSCEQNLNHDAMYWYRQDPGQGLRLIYYSQIVNDFQKGDIAEGYSVSREKKESFPLTVTSAQKNPTAFYLCASATPGQGGDEQFFGPGTRLTVL.

This clone showed up just a few times. The chain employs TRBV5-5 and TRBJ2-7, with D perhaps matching TRBD1 (5 bases). With 1 base removed from V and 3 bases from J, the gap between germline ends came to 11 bases. From germline, CDR1 is SGHKS and CDR2 YYEKEE (reference sequence). CDR3 length equals 14 residues. The CDR3 DNA reads as TGTGCCAGCAGCTTGCTGAATCAGGGCTACGAGCAGTACTTC. Its protein is CASSLLNQGYEQYF. The entire variable domain, with the rest obtained from reference TRBV5-5 and TRBJ2-7, is as follows: DAGVTQSPTHLIKTRGQQVTLRCSPISGHKSVSWYQQVLGQGPQFIFQYYEKEERGRGNFPDRFSARQFPNYSSELNVNALLLGDSALYLCASSLLNQGYEQYFGPGTRLTVT.

The V gene is TRBV11-3, the J gene TRBJ2-1; 8 bases fit TRBD2. The germline gives CDR1 SGHNT, CDR2 YENEEA. With 7 bases clipped from V and 1 base from J, the junction kept 6 bases outside the gene matches. The CDR3 contains 15 residues. DNA of the CDR3: TGTGCCAGCAAGGTAGCGGGGAGGTCCTACAATGAGCAGTTCTTC. Translated: CASKVAGRSYNEQFF.

The genes are TRBV11-3 and TRBJ1-1, with D possibly being TRBD1 (5 bases). V lost 2 bases and J lost 10, with 8 bases in between. Germline CDR1 is SGHNT and CDR2 is YENEEA. This CDR3 spans 11 amino acids. The CDR3 sequence is CASSLQGAAFF. For the CDR3, the DNA is TGTGCCAGCAGCTTACAGGGAGCAGCTTTCTTT.

The chain links TRBV7-3 to TRBJ2-5; D is possibly TRBD2 (5 bases). The CDR3 loop spans 13 amino acids. V was shortened by 4 bases and J by 2 bases, with 8 bases between the two germline ends. Germline loops: CDR1 SGHTA, CDR2 FQGTGA. The CDR3 DNA is TGTGCCAGCAGCTACACTAGACAAGAGACCCAGTACTTC. Amino acids: CASSYTRQETQYF.

V gene TRBV21-1 combines with J gene TRBJ1-6. TRBV21-1 is a documented pseudogene. The CDR3 loop spans 16 amino acids. The chain's CDR3 is CASRVGGFPINSPLHF. For the CDR3, the DNA is TGTGCCAGCAGGGTTGGGGGTTTCCCCATTAATTCACCCCTCCACTTT.

V and J are TRBV5-6 and TRBJ2-7; D assignment may be TRBD1 or TRBD2 (6 bases each). The length of the CDR3 is 15 residues. The V gene lost 0 bases and the J gene lost 3 bases, with 13 bases spanning the gap. Germline loops: CDR1 SGHDT, CDR2 YYEEEE. CDR3: CASSLVGGLNYEQYF. The CDR3 DNA follows: TGTGCCAGCAGCTTGGTTGGGGGGCTTAACTACGAGCAGTACTTC.